This T cell receptor (beta chain) was found in a study of CD4 T cells in relation to SARS-CoV-2 and coronaviruses. Background on the study: PBMCs were cultured with antigen for approximately nine days before TCR beta sequencing.

Only in-frame clones appear in the TCRdb table, and some are missing; sequencing was by immunoSEQ multiplex PCR. The sample yields about 24,000 clones, about 75% seen once. The unexposed donors gave CD4+ T cells in 2011-2018, prior to COVID-19. After about ten days of culture, CD4+ T cells were isolated. Cells permitting, SARS-CoV-2 S/N and four cold-coronavirus spikes were tested on unexposed-donor CD4+ T cells. A remark on this clone: Its cognate antigen is unknown.

This clonotype was obtained from a human donor in good health. The sequenced material came from CD4+ T cells from PBMCs, cultured in vitro.

CDR3 bases: TGTGCCAGCAGCCGGCGACTGAGGGAGGGCAGGGGCGAGCAGTACTTC. This codes for CASSRRLREGRGEQYF. The rearrangement links TRBV3-1 (or the pseudogene TRBV3-2) to TRBJ2-7; tentatively, D is TRBD2 (7 bases). Trimming shortened V by 4 bases and J by 6 bases, and 22 bases separated the two germline ends. Germline CDR1 LGHDT, CDR2 YNNKEL (reference sequence). The length of the CDR3 is 16 residues.